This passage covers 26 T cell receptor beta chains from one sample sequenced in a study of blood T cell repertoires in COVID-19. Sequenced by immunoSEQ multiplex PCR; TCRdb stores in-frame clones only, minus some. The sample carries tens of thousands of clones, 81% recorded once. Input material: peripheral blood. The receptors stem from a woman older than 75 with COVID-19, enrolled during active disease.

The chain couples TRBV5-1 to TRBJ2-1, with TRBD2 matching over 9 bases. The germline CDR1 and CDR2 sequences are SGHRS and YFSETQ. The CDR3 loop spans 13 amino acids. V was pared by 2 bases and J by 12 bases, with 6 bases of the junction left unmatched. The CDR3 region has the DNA TGCGCCAGCAGCTTTATAGCGGGAGCGGGGCAGTTCTTC. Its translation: CASSFIAGAGQFF.

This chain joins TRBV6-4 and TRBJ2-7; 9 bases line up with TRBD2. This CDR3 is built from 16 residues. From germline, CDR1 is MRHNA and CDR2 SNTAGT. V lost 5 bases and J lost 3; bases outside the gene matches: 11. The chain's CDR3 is CASSQEDSGSGYEQYF. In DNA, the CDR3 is TGTGCCAGCAGTCAGGAGGATAGCGGGAGTGGCTACGAGCAGTACTTC.

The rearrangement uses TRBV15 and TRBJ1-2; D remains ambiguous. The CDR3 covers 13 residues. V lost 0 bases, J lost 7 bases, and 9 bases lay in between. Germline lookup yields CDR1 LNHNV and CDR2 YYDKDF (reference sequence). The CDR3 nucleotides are TGTGCCACCAGCAGAGATCTTGGCTTTGGCTACACCTTC. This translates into CATSRDLGFGYTF.

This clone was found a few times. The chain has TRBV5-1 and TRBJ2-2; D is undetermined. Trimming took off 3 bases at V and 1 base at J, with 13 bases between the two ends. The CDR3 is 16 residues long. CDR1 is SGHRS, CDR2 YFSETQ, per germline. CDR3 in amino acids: CASSSRPLGNTGELFF. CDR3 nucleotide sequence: TGCGCCAGCAGCTCTCGTCCACTTGGGAACACCGGGGAGCTGTTTTTT.

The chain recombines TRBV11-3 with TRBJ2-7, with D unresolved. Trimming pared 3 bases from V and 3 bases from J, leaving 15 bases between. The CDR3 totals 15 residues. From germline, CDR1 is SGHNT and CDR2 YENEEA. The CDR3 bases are TGTGCCAGCAGCTTTTCAGGATCTCAATTCTACGAGCAGTACTTC. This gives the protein CASSFSGSQFYEQYF. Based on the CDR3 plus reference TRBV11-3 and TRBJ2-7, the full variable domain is EAGVVQSPRYKIIEKKQPVAFWCNPISGHNTLYWYLQNLGQGPELLIRYENEEAVDDSQLPKDRFSAERLKGVDSTLKIQPAELGDSAVYLCASSFSGSQFYEQYFGPGTRLTVT.

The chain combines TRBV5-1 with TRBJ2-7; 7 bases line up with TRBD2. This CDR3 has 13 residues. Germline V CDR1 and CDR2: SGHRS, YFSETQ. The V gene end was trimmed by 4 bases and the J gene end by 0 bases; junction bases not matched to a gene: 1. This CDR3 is CASSTGGSYEQYF. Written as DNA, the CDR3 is TGCGCCAGCAGCACGGGGGGCTCCTACGAGCAGTACTTC.

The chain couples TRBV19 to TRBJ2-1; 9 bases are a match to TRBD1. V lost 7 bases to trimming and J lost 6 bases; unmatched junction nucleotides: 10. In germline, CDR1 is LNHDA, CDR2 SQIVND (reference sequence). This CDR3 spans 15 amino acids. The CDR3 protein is CASNPAGQGFNEQFF. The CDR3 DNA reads TGTGCCAGTAACCCTGCGGGACAGGGATTCAATGAGCAGTTCTTC.

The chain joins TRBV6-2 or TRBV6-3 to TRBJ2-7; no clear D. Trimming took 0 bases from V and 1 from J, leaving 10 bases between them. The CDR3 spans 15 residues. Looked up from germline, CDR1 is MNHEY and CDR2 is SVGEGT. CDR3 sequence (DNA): TGTGCCAGCAGTTACTCGGCAGGAACGTCCTACGAGCAGTACTTC. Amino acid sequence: CASSYSAGTSYEQYF.

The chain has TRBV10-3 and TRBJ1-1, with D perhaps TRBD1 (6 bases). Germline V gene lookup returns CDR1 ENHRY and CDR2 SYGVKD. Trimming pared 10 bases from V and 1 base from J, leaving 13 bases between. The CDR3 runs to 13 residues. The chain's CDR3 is CATADRENTEAFF. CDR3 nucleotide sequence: TGTGCCACCGCGGACAGAGAGAACACTGAAGCTTTCTTT.

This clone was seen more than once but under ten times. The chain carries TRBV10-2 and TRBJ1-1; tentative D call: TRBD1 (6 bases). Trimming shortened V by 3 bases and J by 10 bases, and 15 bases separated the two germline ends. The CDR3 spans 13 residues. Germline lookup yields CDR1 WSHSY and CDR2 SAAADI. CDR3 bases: TGCGCCAGCAGTGAAGGGGGAACGAGAGCAGCTTTCTTT. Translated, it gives CASSEGGTRAAFF.

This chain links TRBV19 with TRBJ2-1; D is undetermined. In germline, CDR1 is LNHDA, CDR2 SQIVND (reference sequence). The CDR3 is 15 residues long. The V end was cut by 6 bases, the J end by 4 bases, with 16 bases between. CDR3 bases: TGTGCCAGTAGCCGCGAATGGTGGTATTACAATGAGCAGTTCTTC. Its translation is CASSREWWYYNEQFF.

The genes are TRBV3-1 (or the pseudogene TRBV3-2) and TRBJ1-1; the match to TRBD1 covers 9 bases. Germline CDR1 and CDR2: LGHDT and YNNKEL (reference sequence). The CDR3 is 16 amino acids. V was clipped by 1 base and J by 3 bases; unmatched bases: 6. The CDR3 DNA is TGTGCCAGCAGCCAAGGGACAGGGGTGGGCGACACTGAAGCTTTCTTT. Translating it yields CASSQGTGVGDTEAFF.

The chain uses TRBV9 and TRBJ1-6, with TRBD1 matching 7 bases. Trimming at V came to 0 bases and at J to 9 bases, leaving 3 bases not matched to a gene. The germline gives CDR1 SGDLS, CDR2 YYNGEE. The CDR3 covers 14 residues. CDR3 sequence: CASSVAAGGSPLHF. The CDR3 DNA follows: TGTGCCAGCAGCGTAGCGGCAGGGGGTTCACCCCTCCACTTT.

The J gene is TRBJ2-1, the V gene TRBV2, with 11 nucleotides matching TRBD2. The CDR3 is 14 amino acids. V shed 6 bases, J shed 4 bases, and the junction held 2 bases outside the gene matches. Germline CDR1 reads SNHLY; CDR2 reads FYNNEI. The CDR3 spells CASRGLAAYNEQFF. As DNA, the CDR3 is TGTGCCAGCAGGGGACTAGCGGCGTACAATGAGCAGTTCTTC.

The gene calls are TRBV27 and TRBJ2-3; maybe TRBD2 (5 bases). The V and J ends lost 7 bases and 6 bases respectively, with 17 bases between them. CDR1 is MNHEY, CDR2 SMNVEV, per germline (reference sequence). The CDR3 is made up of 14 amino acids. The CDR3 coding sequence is TGTGCCAGCAAGGGAGTACGAGGCCAGGATACGCAGTATTTT. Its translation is CASKGVRGQDTQYF.

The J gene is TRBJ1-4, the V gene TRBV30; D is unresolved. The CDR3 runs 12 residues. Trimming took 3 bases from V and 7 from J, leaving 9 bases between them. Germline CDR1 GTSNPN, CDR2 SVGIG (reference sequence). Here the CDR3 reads CAWRTEGEKLFF. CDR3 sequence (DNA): TGTGCCTGGAGGACGGAGGGTGAAAAACTGTTTTTT.

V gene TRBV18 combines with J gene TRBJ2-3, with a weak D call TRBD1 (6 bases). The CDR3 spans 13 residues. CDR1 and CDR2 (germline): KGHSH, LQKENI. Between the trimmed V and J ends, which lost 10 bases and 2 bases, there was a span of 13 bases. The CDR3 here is CATNRDLTDTQYF. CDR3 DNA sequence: TGTGCCACAAACAGGGACCTCACAGATACGCAGTATTTT.

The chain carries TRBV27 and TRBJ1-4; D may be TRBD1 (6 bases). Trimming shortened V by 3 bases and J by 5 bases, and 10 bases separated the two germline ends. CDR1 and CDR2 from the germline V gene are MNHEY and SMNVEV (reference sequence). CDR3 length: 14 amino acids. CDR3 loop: CASSLNRANEKLFF. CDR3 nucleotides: TGTGCCAGCAGTTTGAACAGGGCCAATGAAAAACTGTTTTTT. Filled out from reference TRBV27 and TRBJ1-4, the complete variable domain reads EAQVTQNPRYLITVTGKKLTVTCSQNMNHEYMSWYRQDPGLGLRQIYYSMNVEVTDKGDVPEGYKVSRKEKRNFPLILESPSPNQTSLYFCASSLNRANEKLFFGSGTQLSVL.

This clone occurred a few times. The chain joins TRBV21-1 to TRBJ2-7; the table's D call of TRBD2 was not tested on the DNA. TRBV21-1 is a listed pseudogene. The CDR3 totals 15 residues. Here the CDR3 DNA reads TGTGCCAGCAGCAAAGCGCCTAGCGGGAGCTGCGAGCAGTACTTC. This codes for CASSKAPSGSCEQYF.

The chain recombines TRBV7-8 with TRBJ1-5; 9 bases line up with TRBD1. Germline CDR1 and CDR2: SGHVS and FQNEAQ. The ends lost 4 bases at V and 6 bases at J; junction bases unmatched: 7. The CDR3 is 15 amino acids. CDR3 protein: CASSSGQGHFQPQHF. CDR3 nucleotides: TGTGCCAGCAGCTCGGGACAGGGACATTTTCAGCCCCAGCATTTT.

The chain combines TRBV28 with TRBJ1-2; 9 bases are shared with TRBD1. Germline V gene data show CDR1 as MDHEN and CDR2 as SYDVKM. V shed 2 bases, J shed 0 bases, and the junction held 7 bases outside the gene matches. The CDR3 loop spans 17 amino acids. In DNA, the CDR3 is TGTGCCAGCAGTTTAAACCCGGGACAGGGTTCTAACTATGGCTACACCTTC. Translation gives CASSLNPGQGSNYGYTF.

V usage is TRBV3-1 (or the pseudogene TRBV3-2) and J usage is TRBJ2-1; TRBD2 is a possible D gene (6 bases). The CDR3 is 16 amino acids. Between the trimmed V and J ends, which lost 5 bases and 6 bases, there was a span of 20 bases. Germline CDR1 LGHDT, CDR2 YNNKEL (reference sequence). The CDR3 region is CASSTTGTWGSNEQFF. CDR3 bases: TGTGCCAGCAGCACTACCGGGACTTGGGGCTCCAATGAGCAGTTCTTC.

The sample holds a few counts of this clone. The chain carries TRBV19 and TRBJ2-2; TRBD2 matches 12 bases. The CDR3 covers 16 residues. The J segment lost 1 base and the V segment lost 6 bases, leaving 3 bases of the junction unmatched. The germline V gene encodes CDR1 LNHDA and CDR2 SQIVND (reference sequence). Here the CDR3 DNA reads TGTGCCAGTAGGCCGGGACTAGCGGGGAACACCGGGGAGCTGTTTTTT. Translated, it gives CASRPGLAGNTGELFF.

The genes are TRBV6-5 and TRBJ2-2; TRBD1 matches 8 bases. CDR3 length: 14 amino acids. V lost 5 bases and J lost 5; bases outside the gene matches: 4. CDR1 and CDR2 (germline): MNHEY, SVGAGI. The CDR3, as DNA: TGTGCCAGCAGTCTGGACAGGGTTACCGGGGAGCTGTTTTTT. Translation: CASSLDRVTGELFF.

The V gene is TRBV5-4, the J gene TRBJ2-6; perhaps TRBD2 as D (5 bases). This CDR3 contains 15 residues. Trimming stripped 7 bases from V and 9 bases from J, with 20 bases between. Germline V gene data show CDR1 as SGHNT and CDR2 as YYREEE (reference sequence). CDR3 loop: CASRALGGLNNVLTF. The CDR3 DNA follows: TGTGCCAGCCGGGCCCTAGGAGGCCTAAACAACGTCCTGACTTTC.

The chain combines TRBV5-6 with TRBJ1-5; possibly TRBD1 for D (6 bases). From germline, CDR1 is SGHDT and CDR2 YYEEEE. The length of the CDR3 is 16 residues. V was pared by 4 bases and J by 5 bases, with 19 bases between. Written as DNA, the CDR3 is TGTGCCAGCAGCCAGTGGACAGCACAGCTCCATCAGCCCCAGCATTTT. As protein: CASSQWTAQLHQPQHF.